Listed below are T cell receptor beta chains from one sample, sequenced in a study of cytomegalovirus exposure and HLA in healthy donors. Data came from immunoSEQ multiplex PCR; TCRdb stores just in-frame clones and leaves some out. The sample records 150,000 to 200,000 clones, about 89% being singletons. Specimen: PBMCs. The receptors here all came from a woman aged 18-29 years in good health and CMV-seropositive. Both conserved end residues are part of each CDR3. The D gene is left open where the match is weak. Expanded clones get a size class; other rows say once, few or many, or leave the size out.

clone_size,d_call,v_call,j_call,cdr3_nt,cdr3_aa
-,-,TRBV28,TRBJ1-1,TGTGCCAGCAGACCCGTCGAGGTCTGGAACACTGAAGCTTTCTTT,CASRPVEVWNTEAFF
-,-,TRBV5-6,TRBJ2-2,TGTGCCAGCAGCTTCGCCGGGGAGCTGTTTTTT,CASSFAGELFF
-,-,TRBV9,TRBJ2-1,TGTGCCAGCAGCGGGAGGGCCAACAATGAGCAGTTCTTC,CASSGRANNEQFF
few,TRBD1,TRBV5-6,TRBJ1-6,TGTGCCAGCAGCCGGACAGGCGGTGCCAGGAATTCACCCCTCCACTTT,CASSRTGGARNSPLHF
once,TRBD1,TRBV28,TRBJ2-7,TGTGCCAGCAGTTCCCCGGACAGGGGGCTAAACTACGAGCAGTACTTC,CASSSPDRGLNYEQYF
-,-,TRBV5-8,TRBJ2-5,TGTGCCAGCAGGCCCCCGCGGGAGACCCAGTACTTC,CASRPPRETQYF
-,-,TRBV7-6,TRBJ1-3,TGTGCCAGCAGCCCTACTTTCGGACAGAACTCTGGAAACACCATATATTTT,CASSPTFGQNSGNTIYF
once,TRBD1,TRBV4-1,TRBJ2-1,TGCGCCAGCAGCCTCGACCCGGGACAGTACAATGAGCAGTTCTTC,CASSLDPGQYNEQFF
-,TRBD2,TRBV11-2,TRBJ2-5,TGTGCCAGCAGCTTAGAGTTAGGACTAGCGGGCCAAGAGACCCAGTACTTC,CASSLELGLAGQETQYF
-,-,TRBV28,TRBJ1-4,TGTGCCAGCAGTTTCTATGGAGCTAATGAAAAACTGTTTTTT,CASSFYGANEKLFF
-,TRBD2,TRBV19,TRBJ2-5,TGTGCCAGTAGTACACGACTAGCGGGAGTTGAAGAGACCCAGTACTTC,CASSTRLAGVEETQYF